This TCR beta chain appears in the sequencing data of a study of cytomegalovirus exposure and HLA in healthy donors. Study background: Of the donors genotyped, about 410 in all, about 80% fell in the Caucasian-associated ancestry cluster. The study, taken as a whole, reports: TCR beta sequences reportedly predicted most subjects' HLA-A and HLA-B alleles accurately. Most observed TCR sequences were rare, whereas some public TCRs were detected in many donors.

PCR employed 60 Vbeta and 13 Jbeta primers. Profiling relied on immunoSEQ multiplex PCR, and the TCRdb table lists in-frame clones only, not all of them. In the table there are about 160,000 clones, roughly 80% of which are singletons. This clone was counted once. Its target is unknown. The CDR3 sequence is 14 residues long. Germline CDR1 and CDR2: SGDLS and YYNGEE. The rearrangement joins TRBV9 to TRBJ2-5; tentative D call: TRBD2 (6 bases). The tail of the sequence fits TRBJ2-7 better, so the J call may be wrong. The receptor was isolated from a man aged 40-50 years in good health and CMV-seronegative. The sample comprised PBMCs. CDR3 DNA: TGTGCCAGCAGCGTAGCTACGGGGGACTACGAGCAGTACTTC. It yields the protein CASSVATGDYEQYF.